This T cell receptor (beta chain) originates from a study of blood T cell repertoires in COVID-19. Overall study context: COVID-19 samples collected from the United States, Italy and Spain covered acute and convalescent phases. T cells, B-cell-depleted T cells, or PBMCs supplied cDNA or gDNA.

In the original analysis: Cell counts per sample came from amplifying reference gene primers. TCRdb's copy holds only in-frame clones and misses some; the assay was immunoSEQ multiplex PCR. V, J and clone size were drawn from that table, and D and trimming were deduced from the DNA. In the table there are some 220,000 clones, approximately 80% of which are singletons. V lost 4 bases, J lost 3 bases, and 6 bases stayed unmatched. Germline CDR1 reads MNHEY; CDR2 reads SVGEGT. This CDR3 has 15 residues. The sample was peripheral blood. The rearrangement uses TRBV6-2 or TRBV6-3 and TRBJ2-7; 10 bases fit TRBD2. This receptor was obtained from a woman over 75 with active or convalescent COVID-19. The CDR3 DNA reads TGTGCCAGCAGTTCTTGGACTAGCGGAAACTACGAGCAGTACTTC. This encodes CASSSWTSGNYEQYF.